This passage covers 11 T cell receptor beta chains from one sample sequenced in a study of cytomegalovirus exposure and HLA in healthy donors. Generated by immunoSEQ multiplex PCR, the TCRdb table keeps only in-frame clones and is missing some. The sample records 75,000 to 100,000 clones, 96% being singletons. Sequenced material: PBMCs. Receptors originate from a young man in good health and CMV-seronegative.

DNA of the CDR3: TGTGCCAGCAGCTTAGAAGGACTTGTTGCCCAGCATTTT. Protein: CASSLEGLVAQHF. This rearrangement joins TRBV7-2 to TRBJ1-5; D is unresolved. Germline V CDR1 and CDR2: SGHTA, FQGNSA. CDR3 length: 13 amino acids. The V and J ends lost 1 base and 11 bases respectively, with 12 bases between them.

The chain is built from TRBV5-6 and TRBJ2-7, with D possibly being TRBD1 (5 bases). Germline CDR1 reads SGHDT; CDR2 reads YYEEEE. The CDR3 runs to 14 residues. V was shortened by 5 bases and J by 2 bases, with 14 bases between the two germline ends. The DNA of the CDR3 is TGTGCCAGCAGATACCAGACAGAAACCTACGAGCAGTACGTC. This sequence encodes CASRYQTETYEQYV.

The chain uses TRBV27 and TRBJ2-7; 7 bases fit TRBD1. Per the germline V gene, CDR1 is MNHEY and CDR2 is SMNVEV (reference sequence). The CDR3 sequence is 14 residues long. The V gene end was trimmed by 2 bases and the J gene end by 6 bases; junction bases not matched to a gene: 7. In nucleotides, the CDR3 is TGTGCCAGCAGTTTAAGCCCAGGGGGACGCGAGCAGTACGTC. Translation gives CASSLSPGGREQYV.

CDR3 region: CASSQGGGGVGNQPQHF. The CDR3 DNA follows: TGCGCCAGCAGCCAAGGGGGAGGCGGGGTCGGCAATCAGCCCCAGCATTTT. J is TRBJ1-5 and V is TRBV4-1; D not certain. This CDR3 has 17 amino acids. Trimming left V 1 base short and J 2 bases short, with 15 bases between. Germline values: CDR1 MGHRA, CDR2 YSYEKL.

This chain connects TRBV12-5 to TRBJ1-3; possible D gene TRBD1, 5 bases. This CDR3 contains 15 residues. V lost 5 bases, J lost 3 bases, and 14 bases lay in between. The germline V gene encodes CDR1 LGHNT and CDR2 FRNRAP. DNA for the CDR3: TGTGCTAGTGGTCCCTGGGGGGGGATTGGAAACACCATATATTTT. Translating gives CASGPWGGIGNTIYF.

The chain couples TRBV30 to TRBJ1-3; no reliable D call. The CDR3 extends over 13 amino acids. CDR1 and CDR2 (germline): GTSNPN, SVGIG (reference sequence). V was trimmed by 0 bases and J by 0 bases, leaving 3 bases between them. The DNA of the CDR3 is TGTGCCTGGAGTGTTCACTCTGGAAACACCATATATTTT. Its protein product is CAWSVHSGNTIYF.

CDR3 region: CASSGGDRANNYEQYF. Written as DNA, the CDR3 is TGTGCCAGTAGTGGGGGGGACAGGGCAAATAATTACGAGCAGTACTTC. V gene TRBV19 combines with J gene TRBJ2-7, with 9 bases identical to TRBD1. The CDR3 loop spans 16 amino acids. Germline loops: CDR1 LNHDA, CDR2 SQIVND (reference sequence). With 5 bases clipped from V and 4 bases from J, the junction kept 12 bases outside the gene matches.

The rearrangement links TRBV7-2 to TRBJ1-4; D perhaps matches TRBD1 (6 bases). The CDR3 totals 14 residues. Germline V gives CDR1 SGHTA, CDR2 FQGNSA. Trimming left V 5 bases short and J 8 bases short, with 15 bases between. The CDR3 DNA reads as TGTGCCAGCAGCATCACAGGGACCCGAGAAAAACTGTTTTTT. The encoded protein is CASSITGTREKLFF.

The chain carries TRBV7-6 and TRBJ2-3; TRBD2 matches 9 bases. CDR3 length: 16 residues. The germline CDR1 and CDR2 sequences are SGHVS and FNYEAQ. V gave up 1 base and J gave up 3 bases; unmatched junction bases: 5. The CDR3 is CASSLGAGGSTDTQYF. The CDR3 nucleotides are TGTGCCAGCAGCTTAGGTGCGGGAGGGAGTACAGATACGCAGTATTTT. Drawing the rest from reference TRBV7-6 and TRBJ2-3, the complete variable domain is GAGVSQSPRYKVTKRGQDVALRCDPISGHVSLYWYRQALGQGPEFLTYFNYEAQQDKSGLPNDRFSAERPEGSISTLTIQRTEQRDSAMYRCASSLGAGGSTDTQYFGPGTRLTVL.

CDR3 sequence (DNA): TGTGCCAGCAGCTTGTGGGGCGGGACTAGCGGCTACGAGCAGTACGTC. Its translation: CASSLWGGTSGYEQYV. The J gene is TRBJ2-7, the V gene TRBV5-8, with TRBD2 matching over 11 bases. V lost 1 base to trimming and J lost 3 bases; unmatched junction nucleotides: 6. The germline CDR1 and CDR2 sequences are SGHTS and YDEGEE. CDR3 length equals 16 residues.

V usage is TRBV7-8 and J usage is TRBJ2-1; the D gene is possibly TRBD2 (5 bases). The germline V gene encodes CDR1 SGHVS and CDR2 FQNEAQ. V was clipped by 3 bases and J by 2 bases, with 8 bases between them. This CDR3 is built from 14 residues. The CDR3 is CASSFGSPYNEQFF. The CDR3 nucleotides read TGTGCCAGCAGCTTTGGGAGTCCCTACAATGAGCAGTTCTTC.